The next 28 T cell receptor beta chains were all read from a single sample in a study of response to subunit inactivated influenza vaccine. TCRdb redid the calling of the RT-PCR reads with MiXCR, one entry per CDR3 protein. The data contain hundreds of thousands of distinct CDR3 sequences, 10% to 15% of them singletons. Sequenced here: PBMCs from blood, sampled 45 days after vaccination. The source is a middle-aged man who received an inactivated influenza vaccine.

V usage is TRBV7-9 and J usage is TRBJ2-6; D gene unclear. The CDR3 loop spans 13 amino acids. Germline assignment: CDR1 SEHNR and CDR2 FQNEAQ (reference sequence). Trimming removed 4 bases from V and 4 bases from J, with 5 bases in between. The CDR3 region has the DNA TGTGCCAGCAGCTCGCCAGGGGCCAACGTCCTGACTTTC. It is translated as CASSSPGANVLTF.

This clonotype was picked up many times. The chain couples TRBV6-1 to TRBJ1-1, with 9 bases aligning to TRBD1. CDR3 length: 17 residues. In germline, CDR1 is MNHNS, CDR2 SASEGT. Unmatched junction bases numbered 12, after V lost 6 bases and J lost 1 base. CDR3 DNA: TGTGCCAGCAGACCGGACAGGGGTAAAGGGGGGAACACTGAAGCTTTCTTT. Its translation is CASRPDRGKGGNTEAFF.

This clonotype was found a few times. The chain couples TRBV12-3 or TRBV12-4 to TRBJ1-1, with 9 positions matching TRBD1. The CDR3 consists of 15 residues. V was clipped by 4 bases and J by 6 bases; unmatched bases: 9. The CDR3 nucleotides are TGTGCCAGCAGTTCTGCCCTGACAGGGGGTGCTGAAGCTTTCTTT. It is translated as CASSSALTGGAEAFF.

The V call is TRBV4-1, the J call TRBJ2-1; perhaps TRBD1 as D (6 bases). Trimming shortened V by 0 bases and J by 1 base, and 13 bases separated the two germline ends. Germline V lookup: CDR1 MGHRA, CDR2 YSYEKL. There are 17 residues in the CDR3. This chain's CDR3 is CASSQERPRGSYNEQFF. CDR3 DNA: TGCGCCAGCAGCCAAGAGAGGCCCAGGGGTTCCTACAATGAGCAGTTCTTC.

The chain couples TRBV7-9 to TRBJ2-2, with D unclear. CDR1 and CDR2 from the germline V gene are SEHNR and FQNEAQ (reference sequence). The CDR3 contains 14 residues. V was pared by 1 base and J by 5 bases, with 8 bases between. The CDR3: CASSLGHTTGELFF. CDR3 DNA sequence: TGTGCCAGCAGCTTAGGACATACTACCGGGGAGCTGTTTTTT. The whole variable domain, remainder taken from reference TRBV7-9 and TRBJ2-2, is DTGVSQNPRHKITKRGQNVTFRCDPISEHNRLYWYRQTLGQGPEFLTYFQNEAQLEKSRLLSDRFSAERPKGSFSTLEIQRTEQGDSAMYLCASSLGHTTGELFFGEGSRLTVL.

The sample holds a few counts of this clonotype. The CDR3 loop is CASSLRLSTYGYTF. The CDR3 DNA sequence: TGTGCCAGCAGTTTGAGACTTAGTACCTATGGCTACACCTTC. The chain has TRBV12-3 or TRBV12-4 and TRBJ1-2; D is uncertain. This CDR3 is 14 amino acids long. The V end was cut by 3 bases, the J end by 4 bases, with 12 bases between.

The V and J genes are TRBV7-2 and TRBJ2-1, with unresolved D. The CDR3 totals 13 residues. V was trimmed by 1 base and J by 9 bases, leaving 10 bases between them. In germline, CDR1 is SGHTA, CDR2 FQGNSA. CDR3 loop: CASSLGATGEQFF. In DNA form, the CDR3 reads TGTGCCAGCAGCTTAGGGGCTACTGGTGAGCAGTTCTTC.

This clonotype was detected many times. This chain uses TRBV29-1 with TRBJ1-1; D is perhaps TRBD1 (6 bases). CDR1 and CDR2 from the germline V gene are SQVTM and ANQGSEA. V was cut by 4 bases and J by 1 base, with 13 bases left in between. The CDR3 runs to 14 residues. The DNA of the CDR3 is TGCAGCGTTGTTATCGCCAGGGGGAACACTGAAGCTTTCTTT. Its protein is CSVVIARGNTEAFF.

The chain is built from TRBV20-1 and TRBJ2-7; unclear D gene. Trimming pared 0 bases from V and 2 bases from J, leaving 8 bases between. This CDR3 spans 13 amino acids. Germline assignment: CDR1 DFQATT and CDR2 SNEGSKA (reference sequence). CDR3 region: CSARDLLAYEQYF. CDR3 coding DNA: TGCAGTGCTAGAGATCTGTTGGCCTACGAGCAGTACTTC.

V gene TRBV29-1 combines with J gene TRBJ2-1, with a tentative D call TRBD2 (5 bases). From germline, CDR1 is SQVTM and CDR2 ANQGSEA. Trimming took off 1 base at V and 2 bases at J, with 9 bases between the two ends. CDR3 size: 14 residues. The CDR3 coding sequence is TGCAGCGTTGAAGGGCTAGCCACCTACAATGAGCAGTTCTTC. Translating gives CSVEGLATYNEQFF.

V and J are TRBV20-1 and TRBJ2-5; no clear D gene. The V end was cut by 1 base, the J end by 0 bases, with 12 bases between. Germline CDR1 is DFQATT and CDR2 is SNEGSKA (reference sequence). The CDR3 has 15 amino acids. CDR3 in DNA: TGCAGTGCTAGAGTTCCCAGTTGGTACCAAGAGACCCAGTACTTC. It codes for CSARVPSWYQETQYF.

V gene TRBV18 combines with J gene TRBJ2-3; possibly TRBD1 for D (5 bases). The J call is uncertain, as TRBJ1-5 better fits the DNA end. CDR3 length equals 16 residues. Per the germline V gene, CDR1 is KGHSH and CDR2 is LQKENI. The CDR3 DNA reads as TGTGCCAGCTCACCACCGAGCGGGGCACAATCGGGTACGCAGCATTTT. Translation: CASSPPSGAQSGTQHF.

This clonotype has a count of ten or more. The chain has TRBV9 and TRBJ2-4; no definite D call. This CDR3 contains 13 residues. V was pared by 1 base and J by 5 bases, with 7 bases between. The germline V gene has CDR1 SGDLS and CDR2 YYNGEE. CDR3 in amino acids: CASSVSLENIQYF. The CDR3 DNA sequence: TGTGCCAGCAGCGTAAGCCTCGAAAACATTCAGTACTTC. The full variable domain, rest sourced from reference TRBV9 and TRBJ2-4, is DSGVTQTPKHLITATGQRVTLRCSPRSGDLSVYWYQQSLDQGLQFLIQYYNGEERAKGNILERFSAQQFPDLHSELNLSSLELGDSALYFCASSVSLENIQYFGAGTRLSVL.

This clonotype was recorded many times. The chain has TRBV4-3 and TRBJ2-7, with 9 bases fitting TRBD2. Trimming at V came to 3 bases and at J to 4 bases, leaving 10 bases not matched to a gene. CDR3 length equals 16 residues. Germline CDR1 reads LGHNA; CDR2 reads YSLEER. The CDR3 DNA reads TGCGCCAGCAGCCAGGGCCTTAGCGGGAGCGGATACGAGCAGTACTTC. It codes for CASSQGLSGSGYEQYF.

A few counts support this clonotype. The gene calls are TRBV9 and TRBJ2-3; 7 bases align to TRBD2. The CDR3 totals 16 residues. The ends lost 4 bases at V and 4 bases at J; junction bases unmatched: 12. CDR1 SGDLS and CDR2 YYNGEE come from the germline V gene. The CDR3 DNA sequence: TGTGCCAGCAGCACATATGGGGGGGAGTTCGCAGATACGCAGTATTTT. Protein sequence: CASSTYGGEFADTQYF.

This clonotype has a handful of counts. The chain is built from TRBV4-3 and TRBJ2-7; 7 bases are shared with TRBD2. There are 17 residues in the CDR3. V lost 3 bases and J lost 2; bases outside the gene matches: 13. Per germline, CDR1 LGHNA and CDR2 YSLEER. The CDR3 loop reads CASSQGPGQGGTYEQYF. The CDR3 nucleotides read TGCGCCAGCAGCCAGGGGCCTGGGCAGGGAGGGACCTACGAGCAGTACTTC.

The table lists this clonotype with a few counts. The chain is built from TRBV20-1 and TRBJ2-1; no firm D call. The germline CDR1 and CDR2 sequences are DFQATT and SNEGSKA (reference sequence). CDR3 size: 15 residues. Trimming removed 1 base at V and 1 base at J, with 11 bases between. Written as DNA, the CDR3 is TGCAGTGCTAGAGCTCCTAGTTGGTCCTACAATGAGCAGTTCTTC. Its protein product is CSARAPSWSYNEQFF.

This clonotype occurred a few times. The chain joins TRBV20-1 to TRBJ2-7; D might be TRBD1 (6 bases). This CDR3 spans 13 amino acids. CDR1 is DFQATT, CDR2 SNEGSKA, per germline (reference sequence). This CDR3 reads CSAFNRDSYEQYF. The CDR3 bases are TGCAGCGCCTTTAACAGGGATTCCTACGAGCAGTACTTC.

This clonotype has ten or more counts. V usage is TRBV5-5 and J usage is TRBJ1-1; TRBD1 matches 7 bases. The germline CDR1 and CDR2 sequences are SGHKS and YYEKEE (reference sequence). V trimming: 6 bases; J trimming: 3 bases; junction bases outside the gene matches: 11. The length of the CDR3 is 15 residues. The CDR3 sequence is CASNSRGGYYTEAFF. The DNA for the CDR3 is TGTGCCAGCAACTCCAGGGGGGGCTATTACACTGAAGCTTTCTTT. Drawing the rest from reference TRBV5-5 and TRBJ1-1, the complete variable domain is DAGVTQSPTHLIKTRGQQVTLRCSPISGHKSVSWYQQVLGQGPQFIFQYYEKEERGRGNFPDRFSARQFPNYSSELNVNALLLGDSALYLCASNSRGGYYTEAFFGQGTRLTVV.

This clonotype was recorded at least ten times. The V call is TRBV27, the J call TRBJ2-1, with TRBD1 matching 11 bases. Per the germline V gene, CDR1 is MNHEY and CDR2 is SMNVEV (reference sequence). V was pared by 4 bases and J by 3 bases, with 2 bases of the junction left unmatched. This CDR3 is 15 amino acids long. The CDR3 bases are TGTGCCAGCAGTTCAGGGACAGGGGGCTACAATGAGCAGTTCTTC. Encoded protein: CASSSGTGGYNEQFF.

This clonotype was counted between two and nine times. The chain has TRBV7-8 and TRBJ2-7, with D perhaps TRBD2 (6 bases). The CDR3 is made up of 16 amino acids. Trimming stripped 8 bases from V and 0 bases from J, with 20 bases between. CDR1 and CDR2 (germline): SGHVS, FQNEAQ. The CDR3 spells CASYPQDFGSSYEQYF. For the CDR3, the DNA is TGTGCCAGCTACCCACAGGACTTCGGGAGCTCCTACGAGCAGTACTTC.

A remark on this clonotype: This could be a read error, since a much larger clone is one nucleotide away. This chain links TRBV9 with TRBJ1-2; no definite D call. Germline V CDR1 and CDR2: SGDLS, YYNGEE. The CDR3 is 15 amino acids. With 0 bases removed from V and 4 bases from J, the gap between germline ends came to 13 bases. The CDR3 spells CASSVDPGISYGYTF. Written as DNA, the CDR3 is TGTGCCAGCAGCGTAGACCCGGGAATCAGCTATGGCTACACCTTC.

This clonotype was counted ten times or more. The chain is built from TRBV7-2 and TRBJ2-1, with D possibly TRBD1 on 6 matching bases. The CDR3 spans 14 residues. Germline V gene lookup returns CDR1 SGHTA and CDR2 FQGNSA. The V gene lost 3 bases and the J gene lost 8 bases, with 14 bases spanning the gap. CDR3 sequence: CASSFYWGLDEQFF. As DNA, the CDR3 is TGTGCCAGCAGCTTTTATTGGGGGCTGGATGAGCAGTTCTTC.

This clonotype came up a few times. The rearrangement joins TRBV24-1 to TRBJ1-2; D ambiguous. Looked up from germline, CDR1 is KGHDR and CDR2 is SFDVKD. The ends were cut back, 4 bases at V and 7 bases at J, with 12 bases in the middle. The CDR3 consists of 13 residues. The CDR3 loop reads CATSEGGSSGYTF. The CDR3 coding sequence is TGTGCCACCAGTGAAGGAGGGAGTAGTGGCTACACCTTC.

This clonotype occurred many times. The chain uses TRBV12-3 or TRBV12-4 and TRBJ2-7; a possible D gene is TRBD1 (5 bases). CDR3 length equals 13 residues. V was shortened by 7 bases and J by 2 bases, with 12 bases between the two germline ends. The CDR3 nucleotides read TGTGCCAGCACCGCAGGGTATGCCTACGAGCAGTACTTC. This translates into CASTAGYAYEQYF.

CDR3 in amino acids: CASSPSSGGAAYNEQFF. The DNA for the CDR3 is TGCGCCAGCAGCCCGAGCAGCGGGGGGGCCGCCTACAATGAGCAGTTCTTC. The J gene is TRBJ2-1, the V gene TRBV5-1, with 10 bases lining up with TRBD2. The CDR3 extends over 17 amino acids. Germline CDR1 and CDR2: SGHRS and YFSETQ. Trimming removed 4 bases from V and 2 bases from J; junction bases left unmatched: 9.

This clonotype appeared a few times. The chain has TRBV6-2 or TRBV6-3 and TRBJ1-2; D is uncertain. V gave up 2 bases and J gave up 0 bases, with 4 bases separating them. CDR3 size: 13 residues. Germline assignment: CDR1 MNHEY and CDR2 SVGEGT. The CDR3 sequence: CASSYPTNYGYTF. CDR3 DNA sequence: TGTGCCAGCAGTTACCCAACTAACTATGGCTACACCTTC.

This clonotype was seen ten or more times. The CDR3 nucleotides are TGTGCCAGCAGCTCTATGGACTATCGGGTGATCAATGAGCAGTTCTTC. Translated: CASSSMDYRVINEQFF. This chain connects TRBV28 to TRBJ2-1; a possible D gene is TRBD2 (6 bases). This CDR3 has 16 residues. Germline V lookup: CDR1 MDHEN, CDR2 SYDVKM. V dropped 6 bases and J dropped 6 bases, with 21 bases sitting between them.